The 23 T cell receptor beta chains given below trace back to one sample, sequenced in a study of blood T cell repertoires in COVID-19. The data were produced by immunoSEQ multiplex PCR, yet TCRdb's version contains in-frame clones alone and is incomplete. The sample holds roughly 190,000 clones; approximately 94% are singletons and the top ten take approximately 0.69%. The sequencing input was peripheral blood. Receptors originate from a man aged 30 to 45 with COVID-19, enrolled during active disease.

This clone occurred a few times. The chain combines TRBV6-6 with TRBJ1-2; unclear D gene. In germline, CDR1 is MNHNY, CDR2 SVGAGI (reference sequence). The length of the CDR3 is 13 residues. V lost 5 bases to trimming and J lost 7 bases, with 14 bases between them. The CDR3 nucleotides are TGTGCCAGCAGTACATCCGGGTTAGGTGGCTACACCTTC. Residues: CASSTSGLGGYTF.

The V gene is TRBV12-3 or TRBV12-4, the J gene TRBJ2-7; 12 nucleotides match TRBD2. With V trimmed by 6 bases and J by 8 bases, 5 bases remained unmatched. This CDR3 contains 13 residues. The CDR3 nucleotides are TGTGCCAGCAGCTGGACTAGCGGGGAAAAGCAGTACTTC. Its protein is CASSWTSGEKQYF.

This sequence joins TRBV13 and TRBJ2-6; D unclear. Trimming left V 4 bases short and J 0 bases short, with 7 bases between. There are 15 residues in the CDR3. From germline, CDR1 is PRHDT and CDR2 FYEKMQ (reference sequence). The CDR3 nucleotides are TGTGCCAGCAGCTACCCGAGCTCTGGGGCCAACGTCCTGACTTTC. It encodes CASSYPSSGANVLTF.

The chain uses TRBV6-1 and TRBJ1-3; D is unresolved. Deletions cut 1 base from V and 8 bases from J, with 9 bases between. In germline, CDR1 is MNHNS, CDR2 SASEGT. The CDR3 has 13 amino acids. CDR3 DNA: TGTGCCAGCAGTGAAGTAGGAGGCCACACCATATATTTT. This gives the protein CASSEVGGHTIYF.

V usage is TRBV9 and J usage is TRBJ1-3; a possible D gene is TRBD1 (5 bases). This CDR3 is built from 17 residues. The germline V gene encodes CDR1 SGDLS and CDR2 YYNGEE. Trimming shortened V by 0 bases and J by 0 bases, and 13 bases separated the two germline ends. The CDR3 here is CASSVAQGPSSGNTIYF. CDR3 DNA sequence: TGTGCCAGCAGCGTAGCTCAGGGCCCGAGCTCTGGAAACACCATATATTTT.

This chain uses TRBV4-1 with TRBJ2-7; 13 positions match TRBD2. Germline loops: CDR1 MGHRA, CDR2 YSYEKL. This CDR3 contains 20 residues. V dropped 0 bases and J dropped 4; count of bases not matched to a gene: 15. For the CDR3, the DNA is TGCGCCAGCAGCCAAGATGAATCACTCGTAGGGACTAGCGGGGAGTACGAGCAGTACTTC. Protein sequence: CASSQDESLVGTSGEYEQYF.

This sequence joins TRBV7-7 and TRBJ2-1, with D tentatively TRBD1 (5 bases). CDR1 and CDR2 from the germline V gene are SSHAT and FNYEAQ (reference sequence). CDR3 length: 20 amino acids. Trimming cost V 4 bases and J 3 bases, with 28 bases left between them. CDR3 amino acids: CASSSETTDLSPSYYNEQFF. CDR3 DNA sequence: TGTGCCAGCAGCTCAGAAACGACAGATTTGTCGCCTTCATACTACAATGAGCAGTTCTTC.

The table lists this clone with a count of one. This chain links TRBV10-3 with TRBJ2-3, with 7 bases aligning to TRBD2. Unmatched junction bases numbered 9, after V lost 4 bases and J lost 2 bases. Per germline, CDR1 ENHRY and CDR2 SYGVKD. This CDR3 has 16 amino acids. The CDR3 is CAISGSVGGDTDTQYF. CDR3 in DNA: TGTGCCATCAGTGGGTCGGTGGGGGGGGACACAGATACGCAGTATTTT.

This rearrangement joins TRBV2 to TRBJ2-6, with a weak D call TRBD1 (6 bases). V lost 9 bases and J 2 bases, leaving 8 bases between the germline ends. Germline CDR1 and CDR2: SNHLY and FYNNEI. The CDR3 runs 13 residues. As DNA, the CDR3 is TGTGCCAGTACAGGGACTGGGGCCAACGTCCTGACTTTC. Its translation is CASTGTGANVLTF.

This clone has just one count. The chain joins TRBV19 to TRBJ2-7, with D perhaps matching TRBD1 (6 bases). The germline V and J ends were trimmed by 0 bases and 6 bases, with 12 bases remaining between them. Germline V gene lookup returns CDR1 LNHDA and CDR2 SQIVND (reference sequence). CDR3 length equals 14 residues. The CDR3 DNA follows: TGTGCCAGTAGTATAGATCACAGGGTATCCGAGCAGTACTTC. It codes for CASSIDHRVSEQYF.

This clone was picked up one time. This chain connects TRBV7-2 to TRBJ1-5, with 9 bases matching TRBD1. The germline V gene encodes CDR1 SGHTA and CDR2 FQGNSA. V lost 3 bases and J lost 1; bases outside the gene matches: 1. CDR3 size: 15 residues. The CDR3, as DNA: TGTGCCAGCAGCTTTGACAGGGGGAGCAATCAGCCCCAGCATTTT. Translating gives CASSFDRGSNQPQHF.

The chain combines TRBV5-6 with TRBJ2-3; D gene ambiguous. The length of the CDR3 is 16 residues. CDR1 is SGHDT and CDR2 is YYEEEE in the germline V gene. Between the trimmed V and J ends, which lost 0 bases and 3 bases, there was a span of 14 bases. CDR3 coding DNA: TGTGCCAGCAGCTTGGTGTGGCCTCCCACGACAGATACGCAGTATTTT. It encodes CASSLVWPPTTDTQYF.

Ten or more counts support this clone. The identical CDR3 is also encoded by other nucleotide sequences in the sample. The CDR3 DNA is TGCAGTGCTAGTAGCGGGCACGAGCAGTACTTC. Its translation: CSASSGHEQYF. V gene TRBV20-1 combines with J gene TRBJ2-7; 7 nucleotides line up with TRBD2. Germline V lookup: CDR1 DFQATT, CDR2 SNEGSKA (reference sequence). J lost 5 bases, V lost 3 bases, and 1 base had no gene match. CDR3 length: 11 amino acids.

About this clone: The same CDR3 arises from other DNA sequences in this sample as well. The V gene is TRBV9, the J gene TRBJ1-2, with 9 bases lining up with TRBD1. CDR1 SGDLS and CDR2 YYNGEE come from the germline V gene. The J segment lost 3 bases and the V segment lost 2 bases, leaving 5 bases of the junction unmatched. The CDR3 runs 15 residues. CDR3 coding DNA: TGTGCCAGCAGCGTTCTAGGGGACAGGGACTATGGCTACACCTTC. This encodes CASSVLGDRDYGYTF.

CDR3 loop: CASSPTTGTQGNTIYF. The CDR3 region has the DNA TGTGCCAGCAGTCCAACGACAGGCACTCAAGGAAACACCATATATTTT. The rearrangement links TRBV2 to TRBJ1-3; TRBD1 might be the D (6 bases). There are 16 residues in the CDR3. CDR1 and CDR2 from the germline V gene are SNHLY and FYNNEI. With 5 bases removed from V and 4 bases from J, the gap between germline ends came to 18 bases.

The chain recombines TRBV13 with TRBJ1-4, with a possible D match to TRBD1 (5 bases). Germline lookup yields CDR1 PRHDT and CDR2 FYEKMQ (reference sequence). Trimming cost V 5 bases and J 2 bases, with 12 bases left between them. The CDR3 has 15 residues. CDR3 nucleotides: TGTGCCAGCAGCACGTCAGGGATCACTAATGAAAAACTGTTTTTT. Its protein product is CASSTSGITNEKLFF.

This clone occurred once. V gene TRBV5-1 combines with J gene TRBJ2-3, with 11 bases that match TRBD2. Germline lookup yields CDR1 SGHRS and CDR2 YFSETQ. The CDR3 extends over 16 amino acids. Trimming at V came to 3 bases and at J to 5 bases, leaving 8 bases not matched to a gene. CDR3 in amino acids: CASSSLTSGEGDTQYF. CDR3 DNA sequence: TGCGCCAGCAGCTCGCTGACTAGCGGGGAGGGAGATACGCAGTATTTT.

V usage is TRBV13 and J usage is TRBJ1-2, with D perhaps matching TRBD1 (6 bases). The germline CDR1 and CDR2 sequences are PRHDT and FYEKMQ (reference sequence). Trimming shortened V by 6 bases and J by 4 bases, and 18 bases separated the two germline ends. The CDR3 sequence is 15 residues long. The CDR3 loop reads CASSLRGSWGYGYTF. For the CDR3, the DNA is TGTGCCAGCAGTCTGAGGGGGAGTTGGGGCTATGGCTACACCTTC.

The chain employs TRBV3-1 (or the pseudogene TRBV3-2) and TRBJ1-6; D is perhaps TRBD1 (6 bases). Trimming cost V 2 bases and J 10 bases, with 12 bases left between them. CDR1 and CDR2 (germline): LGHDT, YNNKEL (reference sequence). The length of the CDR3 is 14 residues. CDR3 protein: CASSQKQGRSPLHF. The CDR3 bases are TGTGCCAGCAGCCAAAAACAGGGTCGATCACCCCTCCACTTT.

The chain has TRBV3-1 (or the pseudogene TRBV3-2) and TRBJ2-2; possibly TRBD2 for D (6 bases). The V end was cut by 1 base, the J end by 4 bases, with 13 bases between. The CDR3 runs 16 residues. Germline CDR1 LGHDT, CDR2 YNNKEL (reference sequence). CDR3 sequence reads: CASSQGGAVTTGELFF. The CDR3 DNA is TGTGCCAGCAGCCAAGGCGGGGCGGTGACCACCGGGGAGCTGTTTTTT.

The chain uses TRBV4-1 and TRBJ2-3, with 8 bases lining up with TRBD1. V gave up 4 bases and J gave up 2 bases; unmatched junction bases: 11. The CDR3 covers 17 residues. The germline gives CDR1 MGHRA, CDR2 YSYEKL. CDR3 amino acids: CASSRGKDRALTDTQYF. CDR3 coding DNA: TGCGCCAGCAGCCGGGGAAAGGACAGGGCCCTCACAGATACGCAGTATTTT.

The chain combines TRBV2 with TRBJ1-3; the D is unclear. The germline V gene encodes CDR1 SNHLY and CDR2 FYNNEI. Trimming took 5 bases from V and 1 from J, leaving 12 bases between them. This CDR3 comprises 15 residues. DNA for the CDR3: TGTGCCAGCAGTAAACATCCAGGATCTGGAAACACCATATATTTT. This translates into CASSKHPGSGNTIYF.

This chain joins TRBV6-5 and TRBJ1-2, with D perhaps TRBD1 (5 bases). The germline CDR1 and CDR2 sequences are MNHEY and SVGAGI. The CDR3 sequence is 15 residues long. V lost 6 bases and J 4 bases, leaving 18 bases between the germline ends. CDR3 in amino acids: CASSRGMGEGYGYTF. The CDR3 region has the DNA TGTGCCAGCAGCCGGGGGATGGGGGAAGGCTATGGCTACACCTTC.